The TCR beta chain under discussion was sequenced for a study of blood T cell repertoires in COVID-19. Study-wide context: The samples span acute and convalescent COVID-19 from the United States, Italy and Spain. Sources were T cells, B-cell-depleted T cells, or PBMCs; the material itself was cDNA or gDNA.

Authors' methods: The assay estimated nucleated cells by amplifying reference gene primers. TCRdb keeps only in-frame clones here, not all; method: immunoSEQ multiplex PCR. V, J and clone size reflect that table, while D and trimming were determined from the DNA. The sample has under 250,000 clones; around four fifths are singletons. The CDR3 spans 13 residues. V shed 7 bases and J shed 1 base, with 10 bases lying between them. The receptor was derived from a woman in her 70s with active or convalescent COVID-19. Sequencing was performed on peripheral blood. The chain employs TRBV12-3 or TRBV12-4 and TRBJ1-1; D ambiguous. The CDR3 nucleotides are TGTGCCAGCAAGTTTACGCGGAACACTGAAGCTTTCTTT. This codes for CASKFTRNTEAFF.